This T cell receptor beta chain was profiled in a study of cytomegalovirus exposure and HLA in healthy donors. Study results and limitations: The authors enumerated 150 to 200 TCR beta chains as linked to cytomegalovirus. For most TCR beta V segments, an earlier analysis put the productive rate at about 87% or about 30% of the time. Accurate prediction of most subjects' HLA-A and HLA-B alleles from TCR beta sequences was reported.

The CDR3 is made up of 14 amino acids. Per germline, CDR1 MNHNY and CDR2 SVGAGI (reference sequence). Between the trimmed V and J ends, which lost 3 bases and 4 bases, there was a span of 13 bases. Note on this clone: Its antigen is as yet unknown.

The PCR made use of 60 Vbeta and 13 Jbeta primers. The assay was immunoSEQ multiplex PCR, and TCRdb's table has in-frame clones only and misses some. The sample holds some 170,000 clones, around four fifths seen once. The origin of this receptor is a woman aged 50 to 65 in good health and CMV-seronegative. The rearrangement uses TRBV6-6 and TRBJ2-7; a possible D gene is TRBD1 (6 bases). The material sequenced was PBMCs. The CDR3 sequence: CASSYSLQGYEQYF. CDR3 bases: TGTGCCAGCAGTTATTCCTTACAGGGATACGAGCAGTACTTC.